This is a list of T cell receptor beta chains from one sample in a study of T cell responses to AZD1222 COVID-19 vaccine. Data came from immunoSEQ multiplex PCR; TCRdb stores just in-frame clones and leaves some out. Of tens of thousands of clones listed, roughly 84% are singletons. The starting material was peripheral blood, obtained on day 0 of AZD1222 vaccination. All receptors come from an adult in good health. Each CDR3 is given with its conserved first and last residue. The order of the fields is J gene, V gene, D gene, clone size, CDR3 protein, CDR3 DNA. The D gene is left open where the match is weak. Some rows have no size entry. The others give once, few or many, or a class for an expanded clone.

>TRBJ1-1|TRBV5-1|.|.
CASSLGQTYTEAFF
TGCGCCAGCAGCTTAGGGCAGACCTACACTGAAGCTTTCTTT
>TRBJ1-5|TRBV6-2/TRBV6-3|TRBD1|once
CASSPRDRGLGQPQHF
TGTGCCAGCAGTCCGCGAGACAGGGGGCTCGGGCAGCCCCAGCATTTT
>TRBJ2-2|TRBV9|.|.
CASSPGTATGELFF
TGTGCCAGCAGCCCGGGGACGGCCACCGGGGAGCTGTTTTTT
>TRBJ1-1|TRBV7-3|.|.
CASSLNGGQATEAFF
TGTGCCAGCAGCTTAAATGGGGGCCAGGCTACTGAAGCTTTCTTT
>TRBJ1-4|TRBV7-3|TRBD1|.
CASSATSGTGATNEKLFF
TGTGCCAGCAGCGCCACCTCCGGGACAGGTGCAACTAATGAAAAACTGTTTTTT
>TRBJ1-3|TRBV5-6|.|.
CASSLELSSGNTIYF
TGTGCCAGCAGCTTGGAACTGTCATCTGGAAACACCATATATTTT
>TRBJ1-5|TRBV4-2|.|.
CASSQDYSNQPQHF
TGTGCCAGCAGCCAAGATTATAGCAATCAGCCCCAGCATTTT
>TRBJ2-7|TRBV7-2|TRBD1|.
CASSYEGQLYEQYF
TGTGCCAGCAGCTACGAGGGACAGCTCTACGAGCAGTACTTC
>TRBJ2-3|TRBV18|.|.
CASSPEGALPDTQYF
TGTGCCAGCTCACCAGAAGGGGCACTACCAGATACGCAGTATTTT
>TRBJ2-7|TRBV19|TRBD2|.
CASRLAGGSYEQYF
TGTGCCAGTAGATTAGCGGGGGGCTCCTACGAGCAGTACTTC
>TRBJ2-7|TRBV5-4|.|few
CASSPDLTGRVEQYF
TGTGCCAGCAGCCCTGACCTCACAGGGAGGGTCGAGCAGTACTTC
>TRBJ1-2|TRBV7-2|TRBD1|.
CASSLPGTGPYGYTF
TGTGCCAGCAGCTTACCCGGGACAGGGCCTTATGGCTACACCTTC
>TRBJ2-5|TRBV9|TRBD2|.
CASSVSSGLEETQYF
TGTGCCAGCAGCGTATCCTCGGGACTAGAAGAGACCCAGTACTTC
>TRBJ2-5|TRBV4-3|TRBD2|once
CASSQGLAGGSSSETQYF
TGCGCCAGCAGCCAAGGACTAGCGGGGGGGAGTAGCTCAGAGACCCAGTACTTC
>TRBJ1-2|TRBV7-2|TRBD1|.
CASSPQGGNGYTF
TGTGCCAGCAGCCCCCAGGGGGGCAATGGCTACACCTTC
>TRBJ1-2|TRBV6-5|.|.
CASSPSGDYGYTF
TGTGCCAGCAGCCCCTCAGGGGACTATGGCTACACCTTC
>TRBJ2-3|TRBV7-8|.|.
CASSFLVRSTDTQYF
TGTGCCAGCAGCTTCCTCGTACGCTCCACAGATACGCAGTATTTT
>TRBJ2-7|TRBV28|.|.
CASRPGGYEQYF
TGTGCCAGCAGACCAGGGGGGTACGAGCAGTACTTC
>TRBJ2-7|TRBV18|.|.
CASSPQALGSYEQYF
TGTGCCAGCTCACCACAGGCCCTAGGCTCCTACGAGCAGTACTTC
>TRBJ2-7|TRBV7-9|TRBD1|once
CASSPRGQVTYEQYF
TGTGCCAGCAGCCCAAGGGGACAGGTTACCTACGAGCAGTACTTC
>TRBJ1-2|TRBV19|.|.
CASREEASYGYTF
TGTGCCAGTAGGGAGGAGGCGAGCTATGGCTACACCTTC
>TRBJ1-1|TRBV11-3|.|.
CASSPRRGRNTEAFF
TGTGCCAGCAGCCCCCGGCGGGGGCGAAACACTGAAGCTTTCTTT
>TRBJ1-2|TRBV4-3|TRBD1|.
CASSQVRRGQAAHNYGYTF
TGCGCCAGCAGCCAAGTTCGTCGGGGACAGGCGGCTCATAACTATGGCTACACCTTC
>TRBJ2-3|TRBV5-1|TRBD2|.
CASSLVASGSTQYF
TGCGCCAGCAGCTTGGTGGCTAGCGGGAGTACGCAGTATTTT
>TRBJ2-7|TRBV2|.|few
CASRAASKYF
TGTGCCAGCAGGGCGGCTAGCAAGTACTTC
>TRBJ1-1|TRBV5-1|.|.
CASSLDRNTEAFF
TGCGCCAGCAGCTTGGACAGGAACACTGAAGCTTTCTTT
>TRBJ2-1|TRBV11-3|.|.
CASSLDSGPNEQFF
TGTGCCAGCAGCTTAGATTCAGGCCCCAATGAGCAGTTCTTC
>TRBJ1-1|TRBV7-2|.|.
CASTPQMFGNTEAFF
TGTGCCAGCACCCCACAGATGTTTGGGAACACTGAAGCTTTCTTT
>TRBJ2-3|TRBV3-1/TRBV3-2|.|.
CASSQADTQYF
TGTGCCAGCAGCCAAGCAGATACGCAGTATTTT
>TRBJ1-6|TRBV6-5|TRBD1|.
CASRTGSSYNSPLHF
TGTGCCAGCAGGACAGGGAGCTCCTATAATTCACCCCTCCACTTT
>TRBJ2-1|TRBV7-9|.|.
CASSSGTPRFF
TGTGCCAGCAGCTCCGGGACCCCGAGGTTCTTC
>TRBJ2-3|TRBV7-2|.|.
CASSRTADTQYF
TGTGCCAGCAGCCGGACGGCAGATACGCAGTATTTT
>TRBJ1-1|TRBV5-1|.|.
CASSLGLPATLNTEAFF
TGCGCCAGCAGCTTGGGGCTCCCTGCCACCCTGAACACTGAAGCTTTCTTT
>TRBJ2-7|TRBV5-8|TRBD2|once
CASSRVRGGLEQYF
TGTGCCAGCAGCCGGGTCCGGGGAGGGCTCGAGCAGTACTTC
>TRBJ2-1|TRBV4-1|.|.
CASSQDPGTLEEQFF
TGCGCCAGCAGCCAAGATCCTGGAACTCTGGAGGAGCAGTTCTTC
>TRBJ1-2|TRBV18|.|.
CASSPGKDYGYTF
TGTGCCAGCTCACCCGGTAAGGACTATGGCTACACCTTC
>TRBJ2-7|TRBV9|.|.
CASSANSGAAYEQYF
TGTGCCAGCAGCGCCAATTCGGGCGCGGCCTACGAGCAGTACTTC
>TRBJ1-1|TRBV6-5|.|.
CASNPPERNTEAFF
TGTGCCAGCAATCCCCCGGAGAGGAACACTGAAGCTTTCTTT
>TRBJ1-6|TRBV5-6|.|.
CASSLEGNLNSPLHF
TGTGCCAGCAGCTTGGAGGGGAACTTAAATTCACCCCTCCACTTT
>TRBJ2-7|TRBV27|.|.
CASSFRLAGEQYF
TGTGCCAGCAGTTTCCGATTAGCCGGGGAGCAGTACTTC
>TRBJ2-7|TRBV7-9|TRBD1|.
CASSFDRAEQYF
TGTGCCAGCAGCTTTGACAGGGCCGAGCAGTACTTC
>TRBJ1-2|TRBV6-5|.|few
CASSPTSGGYTF
TGTGCCAGCAGTCCCACTTCGGGAGGCTACACCTTC
>TRBJ1-3|TRBV30|TRBD1|.
CAWSVRQGASGNTIYF
TGTGCCTGGAGTGTACGGCAGGGGGCATCTGGAAACACCATATATTTT
>TRBJ2-7|TRBV7-8|.|.
CASSLAKGAGENEQYF
TGTGCCAGCAGCTTAGCAAAGGGAGCAGGCGAGAACGAGCAGTACTTC
>TRBJ1-5|TRBV30|.|.
CAWSVPGLDSNQPQHF
TGTGCCTGGAGTGTACCCGGACTCGATAGCAATCAGCCCCAGCATTTT
>TRBJ1-2|TRBV19|TRBD1|.
CASSINRGLEWYGYTF
TGTGCCAGTAGTATAAACAGGGGGCTAGAATGGTATGGCTACACCTTC
>TRBJ2-5|TRBV7-9|.|.
CASSPGRILTKETQYF
TGTGCCAGCAGCCCCGGACGGATACTTACAAAAGAGACCCAGTACTTC
>TRBJ2-7|TRBV7-9|.|.
CASSFTGSYEQYF
TGTGCCAGCAGCTTTACAGGGTCCTACGAGCAGTACTTC
>TRBJ2-5|TRBV3-1/TRBV3-2|TRBD1|once
CASSYRRQGALNETQYF
TGTGCCAGCAGCTACAGAAGACAGGGGGCATTAAATGAGACCCAGTACTTC
>TRBJ2-1|TRBV20-1|TRBD2|.
CSARGGNEQFF
TGCAGTGCCCGGGGGGGAAATGAGCAGTTCTTC
>TRBJ2-1|TRBV11-3|.|.
CASSQDSNEQFF
TGTGCCAGCAGCCAAGATAGCAATGAGCAGTTCTTC
>TRBJ2-3|TRBV5-1|TRBD1|.
CASRHGTGATDTQYF
TGCGCCAGCAGGCATGGGACAGGGGCGACAGATACGCAGTATTTT